One TCR beta chain is described in this entry. This clonotype was found many times. No antigen is known for it. Qualities for individual bases were not recorded, and no much larger clone is one base off. The library was obtained by 5' RACE. Sequenced using an Illumina HiSeq 2500. A second roughly 6 to 12 cycle PCR used a sample-barcoded 5' primer and a J-beta primer mix. A unique molecular identifier was introduced onto each TCR beta cDNA molecule by a template-switch 5' adaptor carrying 12 random nucleotides. Each sample yielded at least 2.5 million CDR3-containing paired-end reads. First-strand cDNA synthesis was performed from all RNA using the Mint cDNA synthesis kit, with priming by a TRBC-specific oligonucleotide. Following uracil-DNA glycosylase treatment, a first 18-cycle PCR with universal primers M1SS and BC2_uni_R was performed on all cDNA. In the source study's methods: Each sample was normalized by randomly selecting 1 million high-quality reads, each carrying a distinct molecular identifier. Instead of being binned into consensus sequences, reads with shared molecular identifiers were discarded. CDR3 identification, clonotype clustering and error correction used MiTCR with a Q25 quality threshold and the strictest error-elimination algorithm. A nonparametric unseen species model using Euler transformation provided a lower-bound estimate of total TCR beta diversity. TCRdb trimmed public reads at Q25 via fastp, called clones via MiXCR and kept in-frame beta chains. Every CDR3 protein is listed once, alongside the most common genes and DNA of its rows. The authors' filters were not applied to this entry. This sample comprises some 780,000 distinct CDR3 sequences, roughly 56% of them detected only once. Of the sample, 25% to 30% falls within the top ten clones.

The sample is drawn from a study of blood T cells in healthy people across ages (dated by TCRdb to between 2014 and 2017). As for the study more broadly: In model experiments, template switching captured about one uniquely barcoded TCR beta cDNA molecule for every two T cells. Using deep sequencing normalized with unique cDNA molecular identifiers, the study measured how TCR beta repertoire diversity changes with age. Four age groups were formed from the donors: young (average approximately 15 years), middle-aged (approximately 39), aged (roughly 59) and long-lived (less than 85). Donors of different ages were randomly distributed across sequencing lanes to avoid experimental bias. Two additional independent replicas of 1 million unique cDNA reads from the same blood draw were analyzed for two donors (one aged 18 to 29 and one aged 80 or older).

Donors were 40 or so systemically healthy Caucasian individuals from Russia aged roughly 6 to 90 years. Ten milliliters of peripheral blood were drawn from each donor into EDTA-treated Vacutainer tubes. PBMCs were isolated by Ficoll-Paque density-gradient centrifugation, with at least 7 million obtained per sample. Total RNA was extracted from PBMCs with Trizol reagent, with at least 6 micrograms obtained per sample. For every donor, an aliquot of PBMCs went through flow cytometry to measure the percentages of naive CD45RAhigh/CD27high T cells. As encoded in the germline V gene (reference sequence), CDR1 is DFQATT while CDR2 is SNEGSKA. Inclusive of the bounding cysteine and phenylalanine, the CDR3 is 19 residues long. Only the CDR3 DNA is retained, 57 bases long and in frame from the first base. V trim: 6 bases; J trim: 3 bases; unmatched bases: 22. The paper's findings and limits, for the study overall: Because the CMV infection status of the donors was unknown, age-related changes in expanded clonotypes may potentially have been confounded. Observed TCR beta diversity correlated strongly with the percentage of naive T cells measured by flow cytometry. Observed TCR beta diversity per million T cells fell roughly linearly with age, and a significant reduction was already apparent by age roughly 40. Because profiling used bulk unsorted PBMCs, naive and antigen-experienced compartments could not be compared conclusively. Estimates of total diversity based on one million sequenced T cells were regarded as lower bounds and as underestimates. Compared with the aged group, more naive CD4+ T cells, fewer expanded clones and increased TCR diversity were shown by the long-lived group, suggesting age selection.

The sequence is built from TRBV20-1 and TRBJ2-5; 10 bases in the middle match TRBD2. What was sequenced was blood. The sequence came from a middle-aged man in good health. Here the CDR3 is given as CSAHLESFPAGGPEETQYF. The DNA reads TGCAGTGCCCACCTAGAAAGCTTTCCAGCGGGAGGGCCTGAAGAGACCCAGTACTTC.